This T cell receptor beta chain was found in a study of T cells in Graves' hyperthyroidism and ophthalmopathy (dated by TCRdb to the late 2010s). Some background on the complete study: Peripheral blood samples were taken at the time of initial diagnosis, prior to any treatment. To identify TCR V-J signatures that set the groups apart, the researchers used a discovery cohort of approximately 98 patients, made up of 40 to 45 with Graves' ophthalmopathy and some 55 with stable Graves' hyperthyroidism. An independent validation cohort of around 19 hyperthyroidism patients and 17 patients who later progressed to ophthalmopathy tested prospective prediction of ophthalmopathy. For training and testing, the 100 or so patients in the discovery cohort were randomly divided in a 7:3 ratio. In addition, the study compared T-cell repertoires in thyroid tissue and in blood from roughly six Graves' hyperthyroidism patients. Once sampling was done, hyperthyroidism patients were given methimazole at a starting dose of 30 mg daily, whereas ophthalmopathy patients were given high-dose intravenous methylprednisolone. TCR Vbeta CDR3 sequencing of 120 to 150 peripheral blood samples (fewer than 45 ophthalmopathy, under 80 hyperthyroidism and approximately 17 progressor patients) is reported in the paper. Overall study outcomes, separate from this receptor: Sample size was not statistically predetermined, and investigators were not blinded to group allocation. Blood samples also contained most of the expanded thyroid clonotypes (frequency above 0.001), which suggests that blood repertoires may reflect thyroid immune responses. A 13 V-J signature model separated ophthalmopathy from stable hyperthyroidism, with just over 85% sensitivity and roughly 82% specificity in cross-validation and 80%/75% in testing. In validation, the model predicted progression to ophthalmopathy with roughly 66% sensitivity and 72% to 75% specificity, a median of about six months before onset.

Via the germline V gene, CDR1 is SNHLY and CDR2 FYNNEI. Reading from cysteine to phenylalanine, the CDR3 counts 16 amino acids. Just the 48-base CDR3 DNA is kept, in frame starting at base 1. The V and J ends are trimmed by 4 bases and 0 bases, leaving 13 bases between them. Notes on this clonotype: It lacks a known antigen. Base qualities are missing; no much larger clone stands one base away.

Amplification of TCR beta CDR3 regions was carried out from RNA transcripts. The first round of RT-PCR for the TCR CDR3 was performed with the HTBI primer set and the Qiagen OneStep RT-PCR kit. Libraries were constructed in a second round of multiplex PCR, after which size selection and purification were performed. Paired-end sequencing of the libraries was performed with 100 bp reads on an Illumina HiSeq2000. Per the source publication's procedure: SOAPnuke was used to process the raw data, removing reads that contained adapters or uncalled bases, had a mean Phred below 15, or lacked an exact match to the constant primer or identifier. High-quality paired reads were merged using COPE v1.2.5, and each unique nucleotide sequence was defined as a clonotype. Clonotypes were aligned to IMGT TRBV, TRBD and TRBJ reference segments using MiTCR v1.1. Analysis was restricted to V-J combinations with a frequency above 0.0001, which covered 99.2% of repertoires. The TCS score was defined as the ratio of F50 (clonal expansion) to E x V (chaos), calculated using BLOSUM62-based TCRdist between CDR3 peptides within each V-J. Welch's t-statistics and random forest reduced 514 V-J features to fewer than 15, which were used in a naive Bayes classifier (R e1071). TCRdb trimmed public reads at Q25 via fastp, called clones via MiXCR and kept in-frame beta chains. Identical CDR3 proteins give one entry, which carries the most common genes and DNA. These V and J calls are TCRdb output, not the study's own analysis. The sample has around 690,000 distinct CDR3 sequences on record, roughly 17% of them singletons. The ten biggest clones cover around a sixth of the sample.

Stable Graves' hyperthyroidism was defined as no progression to ophthalmopathy during 18 months of follow-up. Hyperthyroidism patients were newly diagnosed, had a disease duration of under 2 months, and were aged 18 to 65 years. The study excluded patients with uncontrolled infections, other autoimmune diseases, pregnancy or lactation. Diagnoses were established on the basis of clinical symptoms, serum thyroxine and TRAb, thyroid ultrasound, and orbital computed tomography. Ficoll-Paque density gradient centrifugation was used to isolate PBMCs from approximately 10 ml of fresh peripheral blood. Total RNA was extracted using Trizol reagent, and RNA quality was assessed on an Agilent 2100 Bioanalyzer.

The TCR was taken from a middle-aged man with Graves' hyperthyroidism. Here the chain combines TRBV2 and TRBJ2-1; a weak D assignment points to TRBD1 (5 bases agree). The sample comprised blood. The bases are TGTGCCAGCAGTGGAACAGGTCCCAGCTCCTACAATGAGCAGTTCTTC. Its product reads: CASSGTGPSSYNEQFF. Beyond the CDR3, the reference TRBV2 and TRBJ2-1 genes provide the residues; the full variable domain reads: EPEVTQTPSHQVTQMGQEVILRCVPISNHLYFYWYRQILGQKVEFLVSFYNNEISEKSEIFDDQFSVERPDGSNFTLKIRSTKLEDSAMYFCASSGTGPSSYNEQFFGPGTRLTVL.